This T cell receptor (beta chain) derives from a study of T cells after yellow fever vaccination (dated 2019 in TCRdb). Regarding the complete study: The SMART-Seq v4 Ultra Low Input RNA kit was used to prepare libraries from fractions with low cell numbers. To track T-cell clones before and after primary and booster YFV17D yellow fever vaccination, bulk TCR alpha and beta repertoires were sequenced longitudinally. Two healthy male donors, one aged 18 to 30 and one aged 30 to 40 years, made up the cohort. Blood samples were taken at several timepoints before and after primary and secondary immunization, and bulk PBMC replicates and cell subsets were isolated.

What the treatment or condition label conveys for this sample: live attenuated yellow fever vaccine strain. A standard Ficoll-Paque protocol was used to isolate PBMCs from peripheral blood. Dynabeads CD4 and CD8 positive selection kits were used to isolate CD4 and CD8 T-cell fractions. TriZol was used to extract RNA from bulk PBMCs, from CD4 and CD8 fractions, and from dextramer-positive and dextramer-negative fractions. TCRdb names Illumina NovaSeq 6000 as the instrument used. TCR cDNA was made using 5'RACE template switching, a step that added a universal primer site and unique molecular identifiers. Priming of cDNA synthesis was performed from both the TCR alpha and TCR beta constant segments. Library amplification involved two PCR steps, and the second step added sample barcodes and sequencing adapters. Libraries were sequenced on Illumina HiSeq 2500 (2x100 bp) or NovaSeq (2x150 bp). The authors' analysis ran thus. Reads were demultiplexed and collapsed into UMI consensus sequences with MIGEC, and V(D)J alignment was performed with MiXCR. Using edgeR on replicate PBMC samples, clonotypes were called vaccine-responding if FDR was below 0.01 and the log2 fold change was above 5 up to day 15. Each bulk clonotype was labeled CD4 or CD8 based on which sequenced repertoire, CD4 or CD8, contained the clonotype at higher abundance. TCRdb passed the public sequencing reads through fastp at Q25 and MiXCR, retaining productive beta sequences. When rows share a CDR3 protein, they turn into one entry using the most common DNA and genes. TCRdb's processing, not the authors', yielded these V and J calls. Here the sample has 300,000 to 400,000 distinct CDR3 sequences; under 15% occur a single time. The top ten hold 2.5% to 4% of the sample.

Study-wide findings and limitations: Compared with the primary T-cell response, the secondary T-cell response was faster but weaker, reaching its peak on day 5 rather than on day 15. FACS-sorted repertoires could contain abundant contaminating clonotypes from the bulk population, so computational filtering was required. After the booster, most of the clones that had expanded following primary vaccination were detected again (96% of CD4 and 80% to 90% of CD8), which suggests that memory was broadly maintained. Because the study included only a couple of donors, the extent to which the findings can be generalized is limited. A small fraction of clonotypes showed up in both the CD4 and CD8 compartments, probably as a result of convergent recombination.

On this clonotype itself: Its cognate antigen has yet to be identified. The record has no base qualities; no much larger clone is one base away.

Taken from cysteine to phenylalanine, the CDR3 has 14 residues. CDR3 DNA is the only sequence kept; it has 42 bases, read in frame from the first base. CDR1 and CDR2 are drawn from the germline V gene (reference sequence): DFQATT, SNEGSKA. The junction shows trimming of 6 bases on V and 4 bases on J, and the gene matches do not reach 9 bases of it. The receptor comes from a man younger than 35 who received the YFV17D yellow fever vaccine. Sample: CD4+ T cells sorted from PBMCs, taken 15 days after the yellow fever booster vaccination. The chain joins TRBV20-1 to TRBJ2-1, and TRBD2 matches 7 of the central bases. The CDR3 region: CSAGRGGDYNEQFF. The nucleotide sequence is TGCAGTGCCGGGCGTGGGGGGGATTACAATGAGCAGTTCTTC.